What follows are 25 T cell receptor beta chains derived from one specimen sequenced in a study of cytomegalovirus exposure and HLA in healthy donors. Sequencing used immunoSEQ multiplex PCR; TCRdb keeps in-frame clones, though not all of them. Of 150,000 to 200,000 clones in the sample, about four fifths were seen once. The sample was PBMCs. These receptors all come from a man between 25 and 39 years old in good health and CMV-seropositive.

The chain joins TRBV7-8 to TRBJ2-7; possibly TRBD1 for D (6 bases). The CDR3 length is 14 residues. Germline V gene data show CDR1 as SGHVS and CDR2 as FQNEAQ. V was clipped by 5 bases and J by 2 bases, with 13 bases between them. CDR3 in amino acids: CASSPRQEAYEQYF. The CDR3 DNA reads as TGTGCCAGCAGCCCCCGACAGGAAGCCTACGAGCAGTACTTC.

This chain uses TRBV28 with TRBJ1-5; tentatively, D is TRBD1 (6 bases). The V and J ends lost 1 base and 7 bases respectively, with 17 bases between them. The CDR3 covers 16 residues. Germline CDR1 MDHEN, CDR2 SYDVKM. The CDR3 here is CASSLSLIRGWQPQHF. CDR3 nucleotide sequence: TGTGCCAGCAGTTTATCACTAATCAGGGGTTGGCAGCCCCAGCATTTT.

CDR3 bases: TGCAGCGAGACAGAGATCACTGAAGCTTTCTTT. This encodes CSETEITEAFF. The chain combines TRBV29-1 with TRBJ1-1; maybe TRBD1 (5 bases). V was clipped by 7 bases and J by 4 bases, with 10 bases between them. Germline-derived CDR1 and CDR2 are SQVTM and ANQGSEA. The CDR3 is 11 residues long. The whole variable domain, remainder taken from reference TRBV29-1 and TRBJ1-1, is SAVISQKPSRDICQRGTSLTIQCQVDSQVTMMFWYRQQPGQSLTLIATANQGSEATYESGFVIDKFPISRPNLTFSTLTVSNMSPEDSSIYLCSETEITEAFFGQGTRLTVV.

The chain links TRBV19 to TRBJ2-3, with TRBD1 identical over 9 bases. The CDR3 is made up of 16 amino acids. The trim removed 5 bases at V and 0 bases at J, leaving 6 bases unmatched. CDR1 and CDR2 (germline): LNHDA, SQIVND (reference sequence). The CDR3 sequence is CASSWDRVPSTDTQYF. The CDR3 DNA follows: TGTGCCAGTAGTTGGGACAGGGTTCCAAGCACAGATACGCAGTATTTT.

The V gene is TRBV4-3, the J gene TRBJ2-1; 9 bases match TRBD2. The CDR3 contains 15 residues. V shed 0 bases, J shed 7 bases, and the junction held 4 bases outside the gene matches. In germline, CDR1 is LGHNA, CDR2 YSLEER. CDR3 coding DNA: TGCGCCAGCAGCCAAGAGTCTAGCGGGGCAAATGAGCAGTTCTTC. Its translation: CASSQESSGANEQFF.

V is TRBV13 and J is TRBJ2-7, with 7 bases fitting TRBD2. The germline gives CDR1 PRHDT, CDR2 FYEKMQ (reference sequence). V lost 5 bases, J lost 3 bases, and 10 bases stayed unmatched. The CDR3 has 15 residues. The CDR3 protein is CASSPRREGVYEQYF. CDR3 nucleotide sequence: TGTGCCAGCAGCCCACGGAGGGAGGGAGTCTACGAGCAGTACTTC. Based on the CDR3 plus reference TRBV13 and TRBJ2-7, the full variable domain is AAGVIQSPRHLIKEKRETATLKCYPIPRHDTVYWYQQGPGQDPQFLISFYEKMQSDKGSIPDRFSAQQFSDYHSELNMSSLELGDSALYFCASSPRREGVYEQYFGPGTRLTVT.

This clone showed up just once. As DNA, the CDR3 is TGTGCCAGCTCACCCCGGTCAGGGGGCCCCCCGGGCACTGAAGCTTTCTTT. It specifies CASSPRSGGPPGTEAFF. The J gene is TRBJ1-1, the V gene TRBV18; 8 nucleotides match TRBD1. The CDR3 spans 17 residues. CDR1 and CDR2 (germline): KGHSH, LQKENI. Trimming cost V 3 bases and J 4 bases; bases outside gene matches: 13.

This chain connects TRBV11-2 to TRBJ2-5; D is perhaps TRBD2 (5 bases). Germline CDR1 and CDR2: SGHAT and FQNNGV. V gave up 2 bases and J gave up 7 bases, with 14 bases separating them. This CDR3 comprises 14 residues. The CDR3 DNA sequence: TGTGCCAGCAGCTTAAGGTCGGGATCGGGGACCCAGTACTTC. As protein: CASSLRSGSGTQYF.

The rearrangement uses TRBV2 and TRBJ2-5; TRBD1 is a possible D gene (5 bases). The CDR3 runs to 11 residues. CDR1 SNHLY and CDR2 FYNNEI come from the germline V gene. The V end lost 6 bases, the J end lost 5 bases, and 7 bases lay between the germline ends. The DNA for the CDR3 is TGTGCCAGCAGCGACAGCGAGACCCAGTACTTC. Translating it yields CASSDSETQYF.

V is TRBV10-3 and J is TRBJ2-2, with D perhaps matching TRBD2 (6 bases). V was pared by 0 bases and J by 6 bases, with 14 bases between. Germline CDR1 ENHRY, CDR2 SYGVKD. CDR3 size: 16 residues. In DNA, the CDR3 is TGTGCCATCAGTGAGTCACAGCGGGCGGCCCCCGGGGAGCTGTTTTTT. Protein product: CAISESQRAAPGELFF.

The rearrangement uses TRBV30 and TRBJ2-1; TRBD2 matches at 10 bases. The CDR3 spans 13 residues. CDR1 is GTSNPN and CDR2 is SVGIG in the germline V gene (reference sequence). V dropped 5 bases and J dropped 7; count of bases not matched to a gene: 5. CDR3 in amino acids: CAWGAGGDNEQFF. CDR3 DNA: TGTGCCTGGGGAGCGGGAGGGGATAATGAGCAGTTCTTC.

The chain is built from TRBV7-8 and TRBJ2-1; 9 nucleotides line up with TRBD2. Germline V CDR1 and CDR2: SGHVS, FQNEAQ. With 5 bases clipped from V and 7 bases from J, the junction kept 9 bases outside the gene matches. This CDR3 has 15 amino acids. Written as DNA, the CDR3 is TGTGCCAGCAGCCCCCTAGCGGGGCAAGAGAATGAGCAGTTCTTC. It codes for CASSPLAGQENEQFF.

This chain joins TRBV5-6 and TRBJ2-4, with D perhaps matching TRBD2 (5 bases). CDR3 length: 15 amino acids. Trimming removed 2 bases from V and 1 base from J, with 10 bases in between. CDR1 is SGHDT and CDR2 is YYEEEE in the germline V gene. CDR3 nucleotide sequence: TGTGCCAGCAGCTTCGGGGTCTCCGCCAAAAACATTCAGTACTTC. Protein product: CASSFGVSAKNIQYF.

This clone was observed a single time. The genes are TRBV6-1 and TRBJ1-2, with D unresolved. The V end lost 3 bases, the J end lost 2 bases, and 10 bases lay between the germline ends. CDR1 MNHNS and CDR2 SASEGT come from the germline V gene. The CDR3 totals 14 residues. CDR3 in DNA: TGTGCCAGCAGTGATACCCGGGGAAACTATGGCTACACCTTC. It translates to CASSDTRGNYGYTF.

The chain links TRBV29-1 to TRBJ1-3; no definite D call. This CDR3 has 12 amino acids. Trimming pared 7 bases from V and 0 bases from J, leaving 7 bases between. Germline CDR1 and CDR2: SQVTM and ANQGSEA. CDR3 sequence reads: CSAGLSGNTIYF. The DNA for the CDR3 is TGCAGCGCAGGTCTCTCTGGAAACACCATATATTTT.

This CDR3 reads CASSLSGSLETQYF. The CDR3 DNA is TGTGCCAGCAGCTTGTCGGGATCTCTAGAGACCCAGTACTTC. V gene TRBV5-4 combines with J gene TRBJ2-5, with D possibly TRBD2 on 5 matching bases. This CDR3 has 14 amino acids. V was clipped by 1 base and J by 4 bases, with 11 bases between them. Per germline, CDR1 SGHNT and CDR2 YYREEE (reference sequence).

The chain employs TRBV11-2 and TRBJ1-5, with unresolved D. Trimming stripped 5 bases from V and 0 bases from J, with 11 bases between. Germline V gene data show CDR1 as SGHAT and CDR2 as FQNNGV. The CDR3 has 15 residues. This chain's CDR3 is CASSRSPYSNQPQHF. CDR3 coding DNA: TGTGCCAGCAGCCGAAGCCCTTATAGCAATCAGCCCCAGCATTTT.

V gene TRBV4-2 combines with J gene TRBJ2-2; possibly TRBD2 for D (5 bases). The CDR3 has 16 amino acids. V was pared by 0 bases and J by 3 bases, with 11 bases between. The V gene's germline CDR1 is LGHNA and CDR2 YNFKEQ. CDR3 amino acids: CASSQDRLADTGELFF. CDR3 coding DNA: TGTGCCAGCAGCCAAGATCGGCTAGCCGACACCGGGGAGCTGTTTTTT.

The chain combines TRBV5-6 with TRBJ2-7; TRBD1 might be the D (5 bases). Germline lookup yields CDR1 SGHDT and CDR2 YYEEEE. V lost 4 bases and J 3 bases, leaving 17 bases between the germline ends. The CDR3 covers 15 residues. DNA for the CDR3: TGTGCCAGCAGCGCCTTCTGGCAGGGTATCTACGAGCAGTACTTC. Its translation: CASSAFWQGIYEQYF.

The V and J genes are TRBV5-4 and TRBJ2-5; 9 bases fit TRBD1. V was pared by 9 bases and J by 5 bases, with 14 bases of the junction left unmatched. In germline, CDR1 is SGHNT, CDR2 YYREEE (reference sequence). The CDR3 sequence is 15 residues long. CDR3 nucleotides: TGTGCCACCAAGAGAACAGGGGGCTCGGCGGAGACCCAGTACTTC. Translation: CATKRTGGSAETQYF.

V usage is TRBV13 and J usage is TRBJ2-5; 11 positions match TRBD2. The CDR3 sequence is 17 residues long. V shed 5 bases, J shed 3 bases, and the junction held 11 bases outside the gene matches. Germline assignment: CDR1 PRHDT and CDR2 FYEKMQ (reference sequence). This CDR3 reads CASSLVGLAGGEETQYF. In nucleotides, the CDR3 is TGTGCCAGCAGCCTCGTTGGTCTAGCGGGGGGCGAAGAGACCCAGTACTTC.

The V call is TRBV2, the J call TRBJ2-5; D ambiguous. This CDR3 is 14 amino acids long. Trimming took 6 bases from V and 0 from J, leaving 11 bases between them. The germline V gene has CDR1 SNHLY and CDR2 FYNNEI. DNA for the CDR3: TGTGCCAGCAGGGCAGTCCAGTACCAAGAGACCCAGTACTTC. Residues: CASRAVQYQETQYF.

The chain has TRBV9 and TRBJ1-5; D remains unclear. V lost 5 bases, J lost 3 bases, and 12 bases lay in between. Germline V gene data show CDR1 as SGDLS and CDR2 as YYNGEE. The CDR3 totals 14 residues. The CDR3 sequence is CASSLGSFNQPQHF. The CDR3 bases are TGTGCCAGCAGTCTAGGCAGTTTCAATCAGCCCCAGCATTTT.

The J gene is TRBJ1-6, the V gene TRBV9, with a tentative D call TRBD1 (5 bases). The CDR3 is 15 residues long. Trimming took 2 bases from V and 3 from J, leaving 9 bases between them. Per the germline V gene, CDR1 is SGDLS and CDR2 is YYNGEE. Written as DNA, the CDR3 is TGTGCCAGCAGCGTTTGGGGGGGCTATAATTCACCCCTCCACTTT. Translation: CASSVWGGYNSPLHF.

The V call is TRBV5-6, the J call TRBJ2-2, with TRBD1 as a possible D gene (5 bases). CDR3 length equals 14 residues. Trimming stripped 5 bases from V and 4 bases from J, with 12 bases between. The germline V gene has CDR1 SGHDT and CDR2 YYEEEE. This CDR3 is CASSAQGFTGELFF. The CDR3 DNA reads as TGTGCCAGCAGTGCTCAGGGTTTCACCGGGGAGCTGTTTTTT.